This T cell receptor beta chain originates from a study of T cells after yellow fever vaccination (dated by TCRdb to between 2019 and 2020). About the full investigation: The SMART-Seq v4 Ultra Low Input RNA kit was used to prepare libraries from fractions with low cell numbers. To follow T-cell clones before and after primary and booster YFV17D yellow fever vaccination, bulk TCR alpha and beta repertoires were sequenced over time. Two healthy male donors, one aged 18 to 30 and one aged 30 to 40 years, made up the cohort. Blood was drawn at multiple timepoints before and after primary and secondary immunization, with bulk PBMC replicates and cell subsets isolated. What the research found in general, with its limitations: Computational filtering was needed because FACS-sorted repertoires could contain abundant contaminating clonotypes from the bulk population. Compared with the primary T-cell response, the secondary T-cell response was faster but weaker, reaching its peak on day 5 rather than on day 15. Most clones expanded after primary vaccination were re-detected after the booster (almost 98% of CD4 and around 88% of CD8), suggesting broad memory maintenance. A small fraction of clonotypes showed up in both the CD4 and CD8 compartments, probably as a result of convergent recombination. Only a couple of donors were included in the study, so the extent to which the findings can be generalized is limited.

Germline trimming amounts to 0 bases on V and 6 bases on J, with 7 as the count of junction bases outside the gene matches. Based on the germline V gene (reference sequence), the CDR1 and CDR2 sequences are LNHNV and YYDKDF. The CDR3 covers 16 residues, taking in both the cysteine and the phenylalanine. The entry retains the CDR3 DNA only, 48 bases that are in frame from base 1. This clonotype was counted only a few times. What this receptor recognizes is not known. Base quality data are lacking; no much larger clone is found one base away. The label giving this sample's treatment or condition can be read as: live attenuated yellow fever vaccine strain. At every blood-draw timepoint, two biological replicates of bulk PBMCs were collected. PBMCs were isolated from peripheral blood using a standard Ficoll-Paque protocol. RNA was extracted with TriZol from bulk PBMCs, CD4 and CD8 fractions, and dextramer-positive and dextramer-negative fractions.

TCR cDNA was synthesized by 5'RACE template switching, which introduced a universal primer site and unique molecular identifiers. Priming of cDNA synthesis was performed from both the TCR alpha and TCR beta constant segments. Libraries were amplified in two PCR steps, with sample barcodes and sequencing adapters added in the second step. Sequencing of libraries was done on Illumina HiSeq 2500 (2x100 bp) or NovaSeq (2x150 bp). The source study handled its data this way. MIGEC was used to demultiplex reads and collapse the reads into UMI consensus sequences, and MiXCR was used for V(D)J alignment. Vaccine-responding clonotypes were identified with edgeR using replicate PBMC samples, with FDR below 0.01 and a log2 fold change above 5 up to day 15 being required. CD4 or CD8 identity was assigned to each bulk clonotype according to whether the clonotype was present at higher abundance in the sequenced CD4 repertoire or the sequenced CD8 repertoire. In TCRdb, the public reads were trimmed at Q25 with fastp and aligned with MiXCR, with productive beta chains retained. Every entry covers one CDR3 protein and lists the most common genes and DNA from its rows. TCRdb assigned the V and J calls; the authors' analysis was not used. This sample comprises about 400,000 distinct CDR3 sequences, 6.2% of them detected only once. The ten most abundant clones make up about 15% of the sample.

This sequence was found in a man aged 30-40 years who received the YFV17D yellow fever vaccine. The rearrangement combines TRBV15 with TRBJ1-4, and TRBD1 aligns with 7 junction nucleotides. The sequencing used PBMCs, collected 5 days after the yellow fever booster vaccination. The CDR3 amino acid sequence is: CATSRDGGTDYEKLFF. The DNA sequence is as follows: TGTGCCACCAGCAGAGATGGTGGGACAGACTATGAAAAACTGTTTTTT.